This TCR beta chain was obtained from a study of early T cells in non-severe SARS-CoV-2 infection (dated by TCRdb to the early 2020s). General notes on the study: Because TCR sequencing was done on bulk RNA from unsorted whole blood, the alpha and beta chains could not be paired.

Library preparation used 5' RACE. Sequenced using a NextSeq 500. Unique molecular identifiers were attached to individual cDNA molecules in the TCR library protocol so that sequencing error and PCR bias could be corrected. Sequencing covered both TCR alpha and beta chains, and within each sample the abundances of alpha and beta sequences were tightly co-correlated. The source study handled its data this way. Decombinator V4 was used to perform V gene, J gene and CDR3 annotation of TCR sequences. TCRs were defined as expanded if a significant change between any two time points was detected under a Poisson model with p below 0.0001. TCR abundances were normalised to the total number of TCRs sequenced in each sample and reported as counts per million. MAIT TCRs were defined by TRAV1-2 paired with TRAJ12, TRAJ20 or TRAJ33, and iNKT TCRs by TRAV10 paired with TRAJ18. VDJdb, accessed 1 November 2021, was searched for CMV, EBV and SARS-CoV-2 annotated TCRs, excluding TCRs annotated for multiple antigens. In TCRdb, the public reads were trimmed at Q25 with fastp and aligned with MiXCR, with productive beta chains retained. Rows merge per CDR3 protein into single entries with the most common DNA and genes. TCRdb, not the authors, supplied the V and J calls. Counted in this sample were around 60,000 distinct CDR3 sequences; less than 20% of them appeared once. The ten biggest clones cover 8.9% of the sample.

A case-control design nested within a healthcare worker cohort in London, UK, was used, with weekly nasopharyngeal swab PCR tests and blood sampling performed. Between 23 and 31 March 2020, the week of the UK lockdown, healthcare workers were enrolled and then followed up weekly for as long as 16 weeks. From cysteine to phenylalanine, the CDR3 is 15 amino acids long. Only the CDR3 part of the read is kept: 45 bases, read in frame from the first base. V and J are truncated by 4 bases and 1 base respectively, leaving an intervening sequence of 13 bases. CDR1 and CDR2, looked up from the germline V gene (reference sequence), are LNHDA and SQIVND. What the research found in general, with its limitations: VDJdb matching was skewed toward anti-spike CD8 responses, so virus-specific expansions were likely underestimated and private and CD4 specificities were missed.

As concerns this clonotype: Its antigen is not yet known. No clone much larger than this one lies a single base away; base qualities are absent.

The sequence derives from an adult who was a healthcare worker with PCR-confirmed SARS-CoV-2 infection or an uninfected control (not recorded which). Source: whole blood, taken at baseline. The V gene is TRBV19 and the J gene is TRBJ2-5, with the D gene call left open. The CDR3 reads CASSTPSGSQETQYF. Here is the DNA: TGTGCCAGTAGTACCCCCAGTGGATCCCAAGAGACCCAGTACTTC.